The next 5 T cell receptor beta chains were all read from a single sample in a study of blood T cell repertoires in COVID-19. Some clones are missing from TCRdb's copy, which holds only in-frame ones; the method was immunoSEQ multiplex PCR. This sample has around 240,000 clones, with around 90% found just once. Sequenced material: PBMCs or T cells enriched from blood (not recorded which). Source of these receptors: a human donor in a cohort exposed to, infected with or recovered from COVID-19 (not recorded which). The donor label of this sample is uncertain.

The chain employs TRBV5-6 and TRBJ1-6, with D perhaps matching TRBD1 (6 bases). The CDR3 loop spans 14 amino acids. The V end was cut by 6 bases, the J end by 10 bases, with 17 bases between. Germline CDR1 is SGHDT and CDR2 is YYEEEE. Written as DNA, the CDR3 is TGTGCCAGCACCGATTGGGGCGGGGGCTCACCCCTCCACTTT. As protein: CASTDWGGGSPLHF.

The chain links TRBV2 to TRBJ2-1; no clear D gene. Between the trimmed V and J ends, which lost 0 bases and 7 bases, there was a span of 13 bases. The CDR3 runs 15 residues. In germline, CDR1 is SNHLY, CDR2 FYNNEI. CDR3 amino acids: CASSEAYRRVNEQFF. As DNA, the CDR3 is TGTGCCAGCAGTGAAGCGTATCGCCGGGTGAATGAGCAGTTCTTC.

This clone was counted once. The V and J genes are TRBV24-1 and TRBJ1-1; D may be TRBD1 (5 bases). The CDR3 has 11 residues. Trimming stripped 6 bases from V and 7 bases from J, with 8 bases between. Germline lookup yields CDR1 KGHDR and CDR2 SFDVKD. The CDR3 protein is CATSLGGEAFF. The CDR3 DNA reads TGTGCCACCAGTTTGGGGGGTGAAGCTTTCTTT.

This clone was counted between two and nine times. The chain has TRBV5-5 and TRBJ1-1; no reliable D call. This CDR3 region has 14 residues. V shed 0 bases and J shed 0 bases, with 6 bases lying between them. Germline assignment: CDR1 SGHKS and CDR2 YYEKEE (reference sequence). The CDR3 DNA is TGTGCCAGCAGCTTGGACAGTGTGAACACTGAAGCTTTCTTT. As protein: CASSLDSVNTEAFF.

The chain has TRBV5-1 and TRBJ1-1, with TRBD1 as a possible D gene (6 bases). CDR1 and CDR2 (germline): SGHRS, YFSETQ. The ends were cut back, 3 bases at V and 2 bases at J, with 8 bases in the middle. The CDR3 covers 13 residues. DNA of the CDR3: TGCGCCAGCAGCTCGGACAGTAACACTGAAGCTTTCTTT. Its protein is CASSSDSNTEAFF.